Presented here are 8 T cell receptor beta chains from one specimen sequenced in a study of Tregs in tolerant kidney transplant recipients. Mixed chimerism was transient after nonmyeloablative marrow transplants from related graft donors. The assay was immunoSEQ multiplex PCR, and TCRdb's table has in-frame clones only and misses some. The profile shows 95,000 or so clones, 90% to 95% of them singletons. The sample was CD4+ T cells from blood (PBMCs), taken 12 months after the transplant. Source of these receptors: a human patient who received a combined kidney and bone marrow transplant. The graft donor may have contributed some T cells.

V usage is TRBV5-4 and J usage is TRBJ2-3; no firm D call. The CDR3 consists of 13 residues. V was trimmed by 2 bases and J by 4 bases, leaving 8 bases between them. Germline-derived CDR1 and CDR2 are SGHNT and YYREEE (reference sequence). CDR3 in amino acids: CASSFSLADTQYF. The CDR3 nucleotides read TGTGCCAGCAGCTTCAGCCTAGCAGATACGCAGTATTTT.

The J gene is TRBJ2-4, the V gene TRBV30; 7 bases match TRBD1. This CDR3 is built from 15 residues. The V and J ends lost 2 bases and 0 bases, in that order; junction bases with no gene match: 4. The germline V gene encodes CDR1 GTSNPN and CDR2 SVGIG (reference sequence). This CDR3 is CAWSPRGKAKNIQYF. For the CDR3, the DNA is TGTGCCTGGAGTCCCAGGGGGAAAGCCAAAAACATTCAGTACTTC.

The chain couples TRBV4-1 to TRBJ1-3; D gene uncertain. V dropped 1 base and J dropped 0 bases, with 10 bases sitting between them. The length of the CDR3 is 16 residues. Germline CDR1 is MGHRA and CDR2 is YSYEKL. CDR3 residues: CASSQVDLISGNTIYF. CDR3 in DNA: TGCGCCAGCAGCCAAGTAGATTTAATCTCTGGAAACACCATATATTTT.

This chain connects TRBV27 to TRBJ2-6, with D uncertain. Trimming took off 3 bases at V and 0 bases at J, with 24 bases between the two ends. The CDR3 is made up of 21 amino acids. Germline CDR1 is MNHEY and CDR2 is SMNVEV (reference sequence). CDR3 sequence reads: CASSFSPQRHLVSSGANVLTF. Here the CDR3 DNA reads TGTGCCAGCAGTTTTTCCCCCCAGAGGCACTTAGTTAGCTCTGGGGCCAACGTCCTGACTTTC.

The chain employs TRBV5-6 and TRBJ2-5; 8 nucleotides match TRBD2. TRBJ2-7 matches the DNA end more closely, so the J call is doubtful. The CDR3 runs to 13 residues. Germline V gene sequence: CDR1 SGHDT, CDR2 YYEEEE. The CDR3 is CASDKRGRYEQYF. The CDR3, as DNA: TGTGCCAGCGATAAGCGCGGGAGGTACGAGCAGTACTTC.

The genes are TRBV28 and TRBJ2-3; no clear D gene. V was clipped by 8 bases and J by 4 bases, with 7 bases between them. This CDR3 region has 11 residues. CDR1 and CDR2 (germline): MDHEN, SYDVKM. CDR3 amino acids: CASCVADTQYF. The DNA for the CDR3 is TGTGCCAGCTGCGTGGCAGATACGCAGTATTTT.

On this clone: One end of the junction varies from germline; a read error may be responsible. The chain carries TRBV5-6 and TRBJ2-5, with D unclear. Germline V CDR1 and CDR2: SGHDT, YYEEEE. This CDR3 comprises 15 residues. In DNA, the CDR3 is TGTGCCGGCAGCACTCCTCTGAGAAGAATAGAGACCCAGTACTTC. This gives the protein CAGSTPLRRIETQYF. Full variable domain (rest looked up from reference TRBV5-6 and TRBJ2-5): DAGVTQSPTHLIKTRGQQVTLRCSPKSGHDTVSWYQQALGQGPQFIFQYYEEEERQRGNFPDRFSGHQFPNYSSELNVNALLLGDSALYLCAGSTPLRRIETQYFGPGTRLLVL.

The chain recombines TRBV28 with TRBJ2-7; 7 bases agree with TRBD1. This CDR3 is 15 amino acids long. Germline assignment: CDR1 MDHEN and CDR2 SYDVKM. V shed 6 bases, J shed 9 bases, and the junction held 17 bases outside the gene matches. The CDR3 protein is CASSAPGQQFHGQYF. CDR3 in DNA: TGTGCCAGCAGCGCTCCGGGACAGCAATTTCACGGGCAGTACTTC.